Reported below is one TCR beta chain. Antigen specificity is unknown. The primer mix had 60 Vbeta and 13 Jbeta primers. Assay used: immunoSEQ multiplex PCR; TCRdb lists only in-frame clones, some missing. The sample comprises roughly 130,000 clones, 80% to 85% of which are singletons, and less than 1.5% rests with the top ten. This sample stems from a study of cytomegalovirus exposure and HLA in healthy donors. Study observations and caveats: The study carried out a later analysis of TCR beta sequences. It associated some 17,000 of them with specific HLA alleles at a false discovery rate of 0.05. Productive status was seen about 87% or about 30% of the time for most TCR beta V segments in an earlier analysis. It is likely that the observed cluster of highly shared sequence variants was a sequencing artifact. Most observed TCR sequences were rare, whereas some public TCRs were detected in many donors.

The germline V gene encodes CDR1 LGHNA and CDR2 YSLEER. Trimming removed 1 base at V and 1 base at J, with 13 bases between. This CDR3 has 16 residues. The source of this sequence is a male donor in good health and CMV-seropositive. The chain is built from TRBV4-3 and TRBJ1-2; D remains unclear. Input material: PBMCs. The CDR3 region has the DNA TGCGCCAGCAGCCAAGTTCACAGTCGAGTTAACTATGGCTACACCTTC. It codes for CASSQVHSRVNYGYTF.